Listed below are T cell receptor beta chains from one sample, sequenced in a study of T-cell reconstitution after alpha-beta-depleted transplantation in children. TCRdb used MiXCR to reprocess the PCR reads, holding one entry per CDR3 protein. The sample records roughly 500,000 distinct CDR3 sequences, around 18% being singletons. The source material was PBMCs from the stem cell graft donor, sampled from the stem cell graft. These receptor sequences come from a human donor who donated a stem cell graft to a child with acute lymphoblastic leukemia. Both conserved end residues are part of each CDR3. Fields, in order: V gene, clone size, J gene, D gene, CDR3 protein, CDR3 DNA. A D gene is named only where the DNA matches it firmly. Only part of the rows carry a size: once, few, many, or a class if the clone is expanded.

>TRBV28|.|TRBJ1-6|.
CASSPKGPHNSPLHF
TGTGCCAGCAGTCCGAAAGGACCGCATAATTCACCCCTCCACTTT
>TRBV20-1|.|TRBJ2-7|TRBD2
CSARYGGGSSYEQYF
TGCAGTGCTAGATACGGGGGAGGGAGCTCCTACGAGCAGTACTTC
>TRBV6-5|.|TRBJ2-5|.
CASSYSSGQETQYF
TGTGCCAGCAGCTACTCCTCCGGCCAAGAGACCCAGTACTTC
>TRBV29-1|few|TRBJ2-1|.
CSVSGGDNEQFF
TGCAGCGTTTCTGGAGGGGACAATGAGCAGTTCTTC
>TRBV11-3|few|TRBJ2-1|TRBD2
CASSSGLAGSPEQFF
TGTGCCAGCAGCTCGGGACTAGCGGGATCCCCTGAGCAGTTCTTC
>TRBV27|.|TRBJ2-7|.
CASSLSFGGMPSYEQYF
TGTGCCAGCAGTTTAAGTTTCGGGGGAATGCCTTCCTACGAGCAGTACTTC
>TRBV7-2|few|TRBJ1-1|.
CASSFLSGLTEAFF
TGTGCCAGCAGCTTTCTATCGGGTTTAACTGAAGCTTTCTTT
>TRBV18|.|TRBJ2-1|TRBD1
CASSFRDRGDNEQFF
TGTGCCAGCTCATTCCGGGACAGGGGGGACAATGAGCAGTTCTTC
>TRBV5-4|.|TRBJ2-1|.
CASSLNSGTYNEQFF
TGTGCCAGCAGCTTGAATAGCGGAACCTACAATGAGCAGTTCTTC
>TRBV5-1|few|TRBJ2-7|TRBD2
CASSHLAGYYEQYF
TGCGCCAGCAGCCACCTAGCGGGATACTACGAGCAGTACTTC
>TRBV5-1|.|TRBJ2-3|.
CASSLGLTGYTDTQYF
TGCGCCAGCAGCTTGGGACTGACAGGATACACAGATACGCAGTATTTT
>TRBV20-1|.|TRBJ2-7|TRBD2
CSARALGGSPTYEQYF
TGCAGTGCTAGGGCTTTGGGCGGGAGCCCTACCTACGAGCAGTACTTC
>TRBV27|.|TRBJ1-6|.
CASSLRGNSPLHF
TGTGCCAGCAGTTTACGGGGGAATTCACCCCTCCACTTT
>TRBV12-3/TRBV12-4|.|TRBJ1-1|.
CASSFQGRSTEAFF
TGTGCCAGCAGTTTTCAGGGGAGGAGCACTGAAGCTTTCTTT
>TRBV5-1|.|TRBJ2-1|.
CASSLPPRNNEQFF
TGCGCCAGCAGCTTGCCCCCGAGAAACAATGAGCAGTTCTTC
>TRBV9|few|TRBJ1-2|.
CASSSPYGYTF
TGTGCCAGCAGCTCTCCGTATGGCTACACCTTC
>TRBV18|few|TRBJ2-6|.
CASSPLTAAGGANVLTF
TGTGCCAGCTCACCACTAACGGCGGCGGGAGGGGCCAACGTCCTGACTTTC
>TRBV2|.|TRBJ1-2|.
CASSAQGANYGYTF
TGTGCCAGCAGTGCGCAGGGCGCTAACTATGGCTACACCTTC
>TRBV7-9|.|TRBJ1-2|.
CASSLTYTF
TGTGCCAGCAGCTTAACCTACACCTTC
>TRBV10-2|few|TRBJ1-1|.
CASSEGPSYTEAFF
TGCGCCAGCAGCGAAGGACCGTCCTACACTGAAGCTTTCTTT
>TRBV20-1|few|TRBJ2-4|TRBD1
CSASLGQGKNIQYF
TGCAGTGCTAGTCTTGGACAGGGGAAAAACATTCAGTACTTC
>TRBV11-1|few|TRBJ2-3|TRBD2
CASSFPTSGSFSTDTQYF
TGTGCCAGCAGCTTTCCAACTAGCGGGAGTTTTAGCACAGATACGCAGTATTTT
>TRBV20-1|.|TRBJ1-1|.
CSAGHGGYTEAFF
TGCAGTGCAGGGCACGGGGGTTACACTGAAGCTTTCTTT
>TRBV13|.|TRBJ2-2|.
CASSLYGGPTGELFF
TGTGCCAGCAGCTTATACGGGGGCCCCACCGGGGAGCTGTTTTTT
>TRBV6-5|.|TRBJ1-5|.
CASSYSGGSNQPQHF
TGTGCCAGCAGTTACTCGGGTGGCAGCAATCAGCCCCAGCATTTT
>TRBV5-1|.|TRBJ1-5|TRBD1
CASSSTGGGYSNQPQHF
TGCGCCAGCAGTTCGACAGGGGGCGGATATAGCAATCAGCCCCAGCATTTT
>TRBV25-1|few|TRBJ2-1|TRBD1
CASSSWTGGGYNEQFF
TGTGCCAGCAGTTCCTGGACAGGGGGAGGGTACAATGAGCAGTTCTTC
>TRBV15|.|TRBJ2-5|TRBD2
CATSRVSGLADQETQYF
TGTGCCACCAGCAGAGTCTCCGGACTAGCAGACCAAGAGACCCAGTACTTC
>TRBV7-9|.|TRBJ1-1|TRBD1
CASRPGTGNTEAFF
TGTGCCAGCAGGCCCGGGACAGGGAACACTGAAGCTTTCTTT
>TRBV5-1|.|TRBJ2-2|TRBD1
CASSSPWTGGTGELFF
TGCGCCAGCAGCTCGCCTTGGACAGGGGGCACCGGGGAGCTGTTTTTT
>TRBV20-1|few|TRBJ1-5|TRBD1
CSASRTGGLRSNQPQHF
TGCAGTGCTTCCCGGACAGGGGGCCTACGGAGCAATCAGCCCCAGCATTTT
>TRBV20-1|.|TRBJ2-1|TRBD1
CSARQGATYNEQFF
TGCAGTGCTAGACAGGGGGCTACGTACAATGAGCAGTTCTTC
>TRBV7-9|.|TRBJ1-4|.
CASSLQRGDEKLFF
TGTGCCAGCAGCTTACAACGAGGCGATGAAAAACTGTTTTTT
>TRBV7-2|few|TRBJ2-3|TRBD2
CASSLALAGGADTQYF
TGTGCCAGCAGCTTAGCACTAGCGGGAGGGGCAGATACGCAGTATTTT
>TRBV7-8|many|TRBJ2-3|.
CASSLDRDTDTQYF
TGTGCCAGCAGCTTGGACAGAGACACAGATACGCAGTATTTT
>TRBV7-3|few|TRBJ2-1|.
CASRSSSHNEQFF
TGTGCCAGCAGGAGCTCATCTCACAATGAGCAGTTCTTC
>TRBV20-1|few|TRBJ1-1|.
CSAPWGTEAFF
TGCAGTGCCCCATGGGGCACTGAAGCTTTCTTT
>TRBV21-1|few|TRBJ2-2|.
CASPMSGGTGELFF
TGTGCCAGCCCAATGTCAGGGGGCACCGGGGAGCTGTTTTTT
>TRBV4-2|.|TRBJ1-2|.
CASSQRPSDYGYTF
TGTGCCAGCAGCCAACGTCCGTCAGACTATGGCTACACCTTC
>TRBV19|.|TRBJ2-3|.
CASSSLPAGSTDTQYF
TGTGCCAGTAGTTCACTTCCTGCCGGGAGCACAGATACGCAGTATTTT
>TRBV3-1|.|TRBJ1-1|.
CASSQGRGQAFF
TGTGCCAGCAGCCAAGGCCGAGGGCAAGCTTTCTTT
>TRBV7-9|many|TRBJ2-7|.
CASSLAGAPYEQYF
TGTGCCAGCAGCTTAGCTGGGGCCCCCTACGAGCAGTACTTC
>TRBV30|.|TRBJ2-5|TRBD2
CAWSVLGGRAAETQYF
TGTGCCTGGAGTGTACTGGGTGGGAGGGCCGCGGAGACCCAGTACTTC